What follows is one T cell receptor (beta chain) and its context. In the study's own analysis: Cell counts per sample came from amplifying reference gene primers. Assay: immunoSEQ multiplex PCR; the TCRdb copy retains only in-frame clones and omits some. The V and J calls and clone size were taken over from that table, and D and trimming were inferred from the DNA. Found here are under 450,000 clones, about nine tenths of them singletons; the top ten hold over 10%. The data derive from a study of blood T cell repertoires in COVID-19. At the level of the study: T cells, B-cell-depleted T cells, or PBMCs provided the cDNA or gDNA that served as material.

CDR1 is SGDLS and CDR2 is YYNGEE in the germline V gene. This CDR3 is built from 14 residues. V was clipped by 7 bases and J by 3 bases, with 14 bases between them. During active infection, Seattle patients enrolled and were then monitored through disease. This TCR came from a woman between 50 and 59 years old with COVID-19, enrolled during active disease. Source material: peripheral blood. This chain joins TRBV9 and TRBJ1-3; D possibly corresponds to TRBD1 (6 bases). The CDR3 loop is CASAGRGGGNTIYF. In DNA, the CDR3 is TGTGCCAGCGCTGGCAGGGGTGGTGGAAACACCATATATTTT. Together with reference TRBV9 and TRBJ1-3, the CDR3 gives the full variable domain: DSGVTQTPKHLITATGQRVTLRCSPRSGDLSVYWYQQSLDQGLQFLIQYYNGEERAKGNILERFSAQQFPDLHSELNLSSLELGDSALYFCASAGRGGGNTIYFGEGSWLTVV.